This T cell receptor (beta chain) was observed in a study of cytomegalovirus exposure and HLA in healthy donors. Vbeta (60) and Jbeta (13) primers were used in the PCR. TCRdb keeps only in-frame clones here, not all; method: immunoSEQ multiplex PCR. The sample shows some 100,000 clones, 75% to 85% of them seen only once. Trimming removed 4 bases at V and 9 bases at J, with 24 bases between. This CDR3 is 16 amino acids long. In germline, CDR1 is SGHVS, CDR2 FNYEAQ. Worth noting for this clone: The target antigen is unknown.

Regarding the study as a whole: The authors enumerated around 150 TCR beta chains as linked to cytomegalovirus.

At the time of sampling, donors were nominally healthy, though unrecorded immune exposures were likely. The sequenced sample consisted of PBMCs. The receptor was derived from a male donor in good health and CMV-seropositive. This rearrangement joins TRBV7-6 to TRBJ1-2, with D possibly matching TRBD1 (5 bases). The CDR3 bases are TGTGCCAGCAGCTCCTTATATGGCCGGGACTACGCACGCTACACCTTC. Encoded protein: CASSSLYGRDYARYTF.